The next 18 T cell receptor beta chains were all read from a single sample in a study of beta chain features in type 1 diabetes. General study findings and limits: Type 1 diabetes patients had moderately but significantly shorter TCRB CDR3s in all four CD4+ subsets.

Expressed TCRB transcripts were sequenced after all isolated RNA was converted to cDNA. TCRdb's table, derived via immunoSEQ multiplex PCR, lists solely in-frame clones and lacks some. The table lists around 310,000 clones, roughly 13% of them singletons. No antigen is known for these receptors. Specimen: naive CD4+ T cells from blood. The receptors here all came from a woman aged 18 to 35 with type 1 diabetes.

This clone came up a few times. The sample has other DNA sequences that encode this CDR3 too. CDR3 loop: CASSRGGTEAFF. DNA of the CDR3: TGTGCCAGCAGCAGGGGTGGGACTGAAGCTTTCTTT. This sequence joins TRBV7-9 and TRBJ1-1, with TRBD1 as a possible D gene (5 bases). The V end was cut by 5 bases, the J end by 5 bases, with 9 bases between. This CDR3 region has 12 residues. The V gene's germline CDR1 is SEHNR and CDR2 FQNEAQ (reference sequence). The full variable domain, its missing parts supplied by reference TRBV7-9 and TRBJ1-1, is DTGVSQNPRHKITKRGQNVTFRCDPISEHNRLYWYRQTLGQGPEFLTYFQNEAQLEKSRLLSDRFSAERPKGSFSTLEIQRTEQGDSAMYLCASSRGGTEAFFGQGTRLTVV.

The gene calls are TRBV18 and TRBJ2-5; perhaps TRBD2 as D (5 bases). CDR1 and CDR2 from the germline V gene are KGHSH and LQKENI. V was clipped by 6 bases and J by 1 base, with 12 bases between them. This CDR3 contains 14 residues. The CDR3 DNA sequence: TGTGCCAGCTCTTCCACGGGGAGCCAAGAGACCCAGTACTTC. It codes for CASSSTGSQETQYF.

This chain joins TRBV21-1 and TRBJ1-3. TRBV21-1 constitutes a pseudogene. This CDR3 is built from 16 residues. The CDR3 loop reads CASSKVRHPGSGTIYF. The CDR3 coding sequence is TGTGCCAGCAGCAAAGTGAGGCACCCGGGGTCCGGCACCATATATTTT.

This clone was detected a few times. The chain has TRBV12-5 and TRBJ2-1, with 9 bases lining up with TRBD1. Looked up from germline, CDR1 is LGHNT and CDR2 is FRNRAP. This CDR3 is built from 19 residues. V lost 1 base, J lost 8 bases, and 18 bases stayed unmatched. This CDR3 reads CASGLALWTGARGRDEQFF. In DNA form, the CDR3 reads TGTGCTAGTGGTTTGGCCCTTTGGACAGGGGCACGGGGTAGAGATGAGCAGTTCTTC.

This clone showed up just a few times. This rearrangement joins TRBV5-1 to TRBJ1-1; TRBD1 agrees at 7 bases. Per germline, CDR1 SGHRS and CDR2 YFSETQ. The CDR3 totals 17 residues. The junction had 15 bases not matched to a gene; V was cut back by 2 bases and J by 5 bases. The CDR3 spells CASSFGPLQGSGTEAFF. The CDR3 DNA sequence: TGCGCCAGCAGCTTCGGACCCCTACAGGGGTCGGGGACTGAAGCTTTCTTT.

CDR3 nucleotide sequence: TGTGCCAGCAGCTTGTCGGGGTTAGAGCAGTACTTC. Translated, it gives CASSLSGLEQYF. This chain connects TRBV7-8 to TRBJ2-5, with D perhaps TRBD2 (5 bases). Germline V gene data show CDR1 as SGHVS and CDR2 as FQNEAQ. The CDR3 runs 12 residues. V lost 3 bases and J 11 bases, leaving 13 bases between the germline ends.

This clone was seen more than once but under ten times. The V gene is TRBV2, the J gene TRBJ2-2, with a tentative D call TRBD1 (6 bases). The CDR3 consists of 14 residues. Germline V CDR1 and CDR2: SNHLY, FYNNEI. The ends were cut back, 7 bases at V and 4 bases at J, with 13 bases in the middle. CDR3 in DNA: TGTGCCAGCAAGAGGATACAGGGCACCGGGGAGCTGTTTTTT. This sequence encodes CASKRIQGTGELFF. Drawing the rest from reference TRBV2 and TRBJ2-2, the complete variable domain is EPEVTQTPSHQVTQMGQEVILRCVPISNHLYFYWYRQILGQKVEFLVSFYNNEISEKSEIFDDQFSVERPDGSNFTLKIRSTKLEDSAMYFCASKRIQGTGELFFGEGSRLTVL.

In its sample, this clone was seen a few times. The rearrangement uses TRBV29-1 and TRBJ2-1; 9 bases fit TRBD2. In germline, CDR1 is SQVTM, CDR2 ANQGSEA. The CDR3 length is 16 residues. The J segment lost 5 bases and the V segment lost 7 bases, leaving 15 bases of the junction unmatched. This CDR3 is CSAFRVASGTNNEQFF. The DNA for the CDR3 is TGCAGCGCCTTCCGGGTGGCTAGCGGGACGAACAATGAGCAGTTCTTC.

This clone was detected a few times. This chain uses TRBV27 with TRBJ2-5, with 10 nucleotides matching TRBD2. The V gene end was trimmed by 3 bases and the J gene end by 1 base; junction bases not matched to a gene: 8. Germline lookup yields CDR1 MNHEY and CDR2 SMNVEV (reference sequence). The CDR3 totals 17 residues. For the CDR3, the DNA is TGTGCCAGCAGTTTCCGGCTAGCGGGAGAGGTCCAAGAGACCCAGTACTTC. Its translation is CASSFRLAGEVQETQYF.

V usage is TRBV29-1 and J usage is TRBJ1-4; 7 positions agree with TRBD1. After removal of 7 bases from V and 6 bases from J, the junction contained 17 bases not matched to a gene. Germline V lookup: CDR1 SQVTM, CDR2 ANQGSEA. This CDR3 spans 16 amino acids. The CDR3 nucleotides read TGCAGCGCCGAAAGGTCCTTGACAGGGATTGATGAAAAACTGTTTTTT. Residues: CSAERSLTGIDEKLFF.

This clone was observed a handful of times. V usage is TRBV27 and J usage is TRBJ2-2, with 9 bases matching TRBD1. J lost 4 bases, V lost 8 bases, and 5 bases had no gene match. The germline V gene has CDR1 MNHEY and CDR2 SMNVEV (reference sequence). This CDR3 has 14 amino acids. The CDR3 reads CASRDREGTGELFF. CDR3 nucleotide sequence: TGTGCCAGCCGGGACAGGGAGGGCACCGGGGAGCTGTTTTTT.

This clone has only a few counts. The chain combines TRBV28 with TRBJ1-4; D is unclear. CDR1 and CDR2 from the germline V gene are MDHEN and SYDVKM. Trimming stripped 6 bases from V and 6 bases from J, with 14 bases between. CDR3 length: 14 amino acids. The CDR3 bases are TGTGCCAGCAGGCGATCAGGCGCCGATGAAAAACTGTTTTTT. It encodes CASRRSGADEKLFF.

This clone appeared a few times. This rearrangement joins TRBV6-5 to TRBJ1-2, with D possibly TRBD1 on 6 matching bases. V lost 6 bases to trimming and J lost 6 bases, with 14 bases between them. CDR1 and CDR2 (germline): MNHEY, SVGAGI. The CDR3 spans 13 residues. CDR3: CASSLGGVDGYTF. The CDR3 DNA is TGTGCCAGCAGCCTAGGGGGGGTTGATGGCTACACCTTC.

This clone was counted between two and nine times. V usage is TRBV10-3 and J usage is TRBJ1-1; possibly TRBD1 for D (6 bases). Trimming stripped 4 bases from V and 3 bases from J, with 15 bases between. The CDR3 has 15 amino acids. Germline V gives CDR1 ENHRY, CDR2 SYGVKD. CDR3 sequence: CAISVQGSGYTEAFF. CDR3 sequence (DNA): TGTGCCATCAGTGTCCAGGGGTCTGGGTACACTGAAGCTTTCTTT.

This clone has just a few counts. The J gene is TRBJ2-7, the V gene TRBV7-3; 8 bases align to TRBD1. V was pared by 2 bases and J by 6 bases, with 3 bases of the junction left unmatched. Looked up from germline, CDR1 is SGHTA and CDR2 is FQGTGA. The CDR3 consists of 13 residues. CDR3 DNA: TGTGCCAGCAGCTTATGGACAGGGACCGAGCAGTACTTC. Encoded protein: CASSLWTGTEQYF.

This clone was picked up a small number of times. CDR3: CASSVRVEQFF. CDR3 nucleotide sequence: TGTGCCAGCAGTGTCCGGGTCGAGCAGTTCTTC. The chain couples TRBV6-6 to TRBJ2-1; D unresolved. CDR3 length: 11 amino acids. V lost 5 bases to trimming and J lost 10 bases, with 9 bases between them. Germline loops: CDR1 MNHNY, CDR2 SVGAGI (reference sequence).

The chain recombines TRBV5-6 with TRBJ2-5, with unresolved D. With 2 bases removed from V and 4 bases from J, the gap between germline ends came to 12 bases. Per germline, CDR1 SGHDT and CDR2 YYEEEE. The CDR3 consists of 14 residues. CDR3 nucleotide sequence: TGTGCCAGCAGCTTTGGGCAGGTTGGAGAGACCCAGTACTTC. It translates to CASSFGQVGETQYF. The whole variable domain, filled in from reference TRBV5-6 and TRBJ2-5, reads DAGVTQSPTHLIKTRGQQVTLRCSPKSGHDTVSWYQQALGQGPQFIFQYYEEEERQRGNFPDRFSGHQFPNYSSELNVNALLLGDSALYLCASSFGQVGETQYFGPGTRLLVL.

This CDR3 is CASSYSGQGRDTQYF. The CDR3 DNA is TGTGCCAGCAGTTACTCGGGACAGGGGCGAGATACGCAGTATTTT. The V and J genes are TRBV6-5 and TRBJ2-3; TRBD1 matches 10 bases. Germline CDR1 and CDR2: MNHEY and SVGAGI. Trimming at V came to 0 bases and at J to 5 bases, leaving 2 bases not matched to a gene. The CDR3 extends over 15 amino acids.